This TCR beta chain comes out of a study of T-cell reconstitution after alpha-beta-depleted transplantation in children. The study's findings and limits: There were reportedly several hundred expanded graft clones from which alpha-beta T cells came about two months after transplant. There were some patients whose high TCRbeta diversity at day 60 came from surviving recipient T cells and thymic progenitors.

Germline V gene lookup returns CDR1 MDHEN and CDR2 SYDVKM. The CDR3 is 18 amino acids. Preparation of the TCRbeta library involved a method that used unique molecular identifiers. Each CDR3 protein gets one entry after TCRdb re-called the PCR reads with MiXCR. The sample includes about 640,000 distinct CDR3 sequences, 10% to 15% of them seen just once. Comment on this clonotype: Its antigen remains unidentified. This may come from a read error, since a much larger clone is one base off.

The V call is TRBV28, the J call TRBJ2-3; TRBD2 matches 12 bases. This TCR came from a male patient younger than 18 who had a stem cell transplant for acute myeloid leukemia, so the T cells may come from the graft donor. The sequencing used PBMCs, mostly from graft donor cells, collected 360 days after TCRalphabeta/CD19-depleted stem cell transplant. The CDR3 DNA follows: TGTTCCAGCAGAATACCCCTTCGACTAGCGGGAGCCACAGATACGCAGTATTTT. It is translated as CSSRIPLRLAGATDTQYF. The full variable domain, completed using reference TRBV28 and TRBJ2-3, is DVKVTQSSRYLVKRTGEKVFLECVQDMDHENMFWYRQDPGLGLRLIYFSYDVKMKEKGDIPEGYSVSREKKERFSLILESASTNQTSMYLCSSRIPLRLAGATDTQYFGPGTRLTVL.